The clone carrying this TCR beta chain is medium-sized. This record comes from a study of control samples from healthy donors and cancer patients. The table came from immunoSEQ multiplex PCR; TCRdb's copy has only in-frame clones and leaves some out. Seen here are about 110,000 clones, 70% to 85% observed once, and the top ten hold approximately 7%. Trimming took 7 bases from V and 2 from J; bases not matched to a gene: 16. The CDR3 length is 18 residues. Germline V CDR1 and CDR2: MGHDK, SYGVNS. This chain uses TRBV25-1 with TRBJ2-2, with TRBD2 identical over 7 bases. This clonotype was sampled from a man between 18 and 35 years old in good health. Sequenced material: blood. The CDR3 is CASTGLDTHMRNTGELFF. CDR3 in DNA: TGTGCCAGCACTGGACTAGACACCCACATGAGAAACACCGGGGAGCTGTTTTTT.